This T cell receptor beta chain was retrieved from a study of cytomegalovirus exposure and HLA in healthy donors (dated by TCRdb to about 2017). Regarding the complete study: A later analysis indicated that the 95 to 150 validation repertoires were generated on the platform also employed for the 720 or so repertoires of the first cohort. The aim of the study was to test whether cataloging public T cell receptors could identify signatures of past pathogen exposure. Along with the roughly 700-subject first cohort, a separate validation cohort of over 90 different subjects was used. To predict cytomegalovirus infection status, the study brought together high-throughput TCR immunosequencing, statistical association of individual TCRs with disease status, and machine learning.

Library construction relied on the immunoSEQ multiplex PCR assay. The original methods were these. A statistical classification framework was built to diagnose cytomegalovirus status from the catalog of TCR beta chain sequences. Imported from immuneACCESS, the table was reduced by TCRdb to in-frame sequences with V and J called. These copies leave out some clones; in studies compared against another copy, an unresolved V gene accounts for under half, and the cause of the remainder is not known. D and trimming come from the DNA, and the V and J calls and clone size come from that table. In all, the sample holds about 130,000 clones, and about 96% of those were seen once. The ten largest clones take up about 1.7% of the sample. To note about this clone: Its antigen remains undetermined. Base quality data are lacking; no much larger clone is found one base away.

Findings and caveats that apply to the study as a whole: In vitro tests confirmed that three of the cytomegalovirus-associated TCR beta chains recognize cytomegalovirus antigens. A total of about 150 TCR beta chains were listed by the study as associated with cytomegalovirus. According to the authors, the approach could potentially be generalized to other disease states and immunological phenotypes. A later analysis found that TCRs clustered in the first cohort also tended to co-occur in the 120 or so validation repertoires, with more than 90% of cluster scores above 0. A later analysis had no HLA typing for the validation cohort, so co-occurrence there was scored across all 110 or so repertoires. Cytomegalovirus status was reported to be diagnosed by the classifier with high specificity and sensitivity in both the original and validation cohorts. While some public TCRs were present in many individuals, most TCR sequences turned up only very rarely across donors.

Sequences SGHNT (CDR1) and YYREEE (CDR2) are obtained from the germline V gene (reference sequence). At the junction V is shortened by 7 bases and J by 2 bases; bases outside the gene matches: 10. The CDR3 runs 16 amino acids, cysteine and phenylalanine included. Just the 48-base CDR3 DNA is kept, in frame starting at base 1. Donors formed part of the validation cohort, which comprised over a hundred subjects and was distinct from the first cohort of roughly 600 subjects. Here the chain combines TRBV5-4 and TRBJ2-3, with 10 junctional bases fitting TRBD2. This clonotype originated in a man aged 18 to 29 in good health and CMV-seronegative. Sequenced material: PBMCs. Here the CDR3 is given as CASHTRTSGFTDTQYF. The nucleotide sequence reads as follows: TGTGCCAGCCATACTAGGACTAGCGGCTTCACAGATACGCAGTATTTT.